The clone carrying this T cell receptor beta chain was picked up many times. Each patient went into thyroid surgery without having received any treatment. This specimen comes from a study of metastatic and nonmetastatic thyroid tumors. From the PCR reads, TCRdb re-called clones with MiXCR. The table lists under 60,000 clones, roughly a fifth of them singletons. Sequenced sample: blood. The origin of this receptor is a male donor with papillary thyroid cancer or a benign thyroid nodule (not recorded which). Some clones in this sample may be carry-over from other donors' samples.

The CDR3 coding sequence is TGCGCCAGCCGCGGACTAGCGGGAAGAGCCTACGAGCAGTACTTC. It is translated as CASRGLAGRAYEQYF. This rearrangement joins TRBV5-1 to TRBJ2-7; 12 bases agree with TRBD2. The CDR3 is made up of 15 amino acids. The germline V gene has CDR1 SGHRS and CDR2 YFSETQ. The V segment lost 7 bases and the J segment 2 bases; nucleotides outside the gene matches: 7.